One sample yielded the 10 T cell receptor beta chains listed below, sequenced in a study of T cell repertoires in cytomegalovirus infection. These receptors have no known antigen. TCRdb called the reads again in MiXCR, with one record for every CDR3 protein. The sample records about 900,000 distinct CDR3 sequences, more than 25% being singletons. The sample in question was cultured CD8+ T cells from PBMCs, obtained from culture after CMV antigen stimulation. The receptors derive from a human donor in good health (CMV status not recorded). Some clones in this sample may be carry-over from other donors' samples.

The V and J genes are TRBV20-1 and TRBJ2-1; the D gene could be TRBD1 or TRBD2 (5 bases each). The V gene lost 1 base and the J gene lost 9 bases, with 7 bases spanning the gap. Germline loops: CDR1 DFQATT, CDR2 SNEGSKA (reference sequence). The CDR3 extends over 11 amino acids. CDR3 amino acids: CSARVGGEQFF. The CDR3 DNA sequence: TGCAGTGCTAGAGTTGGGGGTGAGCAGTTCTTC.

This clonotype was recorded a few times. The gene calls are TRBV7-9 and TRBJ2-7; the D gene is possibly TRBD1 (6 bases). Trimming left V 8 bases short and J 5 bases short, with 13 bases between. CDR1 SEHNR and CDR2 FQNEAQ come from the germline V gene (reference sequence). This CDR3 has 12 amino acids. The CDR3 region has the DNA TGTGCCAGCGGCCAGGGGACGAACGAGCAGTACTTC. This translates into CASGQGTNEQYF.

This clonotype was found a few times. The V and J genes are TRBV4-1 and TRBJ1-2; D remains unclear. The V end was cut by 0 bases, the J end by 8 bases, with 10 bases between. The germline CDR1 and CDR2 sequences are MGHRA and YSYEKL. This CDR3 is built from 13 residues. The CDR3 loop is CASSQENFNGYTF. The CDR3 bases are TGCGCCAGCAGCCAAGAAAATTTCAACGGCTACACCTTC.

This clonotype showed up many times. V usage is TRBV7-6 and J usage is TRBJ2-1; D gene uncertain. The CDR3 sequence is 16 residues long. Per germline, CDR1 SGHVS and CDR2 FNYEAQ. V was clipped by 7 bases and J by 2 bases, with 18 bases between them. CDR3 DNA: TGTGCCAGCAATCTTGACGGGCCAAGCCCCTACAATGAGCAGTTCTTC. It specifies CASNLDGPSPYNEQFF.

This clonotype occurred a few times. The rearrangement links TRBV10-3 to TRBJ2-7, with D tentatively TRBD1 (6 bases). CDR3 length equals 13 residues. V lost 5 bases and J lost 2, with 10 bases in between. Per germline, CDR1 ENHRY and CDR2 SYGVKD. The CDR3 nucleotides read TGTGCCATCAGTCCGAGGACAGCCTACGAGCAGTACTTC. Translation gives CAISPRTAYEQYF.

This clonotype occurred many times. J is TRBJ1-1 and V is TRBV19; TRBD1 agrees at 7 bases. Germline lookup yields CDR1 LNHDA and CDR2 SQIVND (reference sequence). This CDR3 region has 18 residues. V was clipped by 5 bases and J by 1 base; unmatched bases: 16. The CDR3 nucleotides read TGTGCCAGTAGTCCCCACTGGGGACAGAGAATTTCGAACACTGAAGCTTTCTTT. This gives the protein CASSPHWGQRISNTEAFF.

The chain couples TRBV10-3 to TRBJ2-7, with D perhaps matching TRBD1 or TRBD2 (5 bases each). V was trimmed by 6 bases and J by 0 bases, leaving 9 bases between them. Germline CDR1 ENHRY, CDR2 SYGVKD. The CDR3 length is 13 residues. CDR3 sequence reads: CAISGTDSYEQYF. DNA of the CDR3: TGTGCCATCAGCGGGACGGACTCCTACGAGCAGTACTTC.

There are a few counts of this clonotype. The rearrangement links TRBV6-1 to TRBJ1-2, with 9 bases matching TRBD1. Trimming cost V 6 bases and J 4 bases; bases outside gene matches: 9. The CDR3 covers 15 residues. The germline gives CDR1 MNHNS, CDR2 SASEGT. This CDR3 is CASSPDRGIAYGYTF. CDR3 nucleotides: TGTGCCAGCAGCCCTGACAGGGGGATCGCCTATGGCTACACCTTC.

DNA for the CDR3: TGTGCCAGCAGTTTAACGCAGGTCAGGGCACCCCTCCACTTT. Protein sequence: CASSLTQVRAPLHF. This rearrangement joins TRBV27 to TRBJ1-6, with TRBD1 as a possible D gene (5 bases). V lost 2 bases and J 11 bases, leaving 13 bases between the germline ends. This CDR3 spans 14 amino acids. Per germline, CDR1 MNHEY and CDR2 SMNVEV (reference sequence).

The table lists this clonotype with a few counts. The chain is built from TRBV7-6 and TRBJ2-3; D is ambiguous. Per germline, CDR1 SGHVS and CDR2 FNYEAQ. The CDR3 covers 15 residues. The ends were cut back, 5 bases at V and 4 bases at J, with 16 bases in the middle. The CDR3 protein is CASSPLASSPDTQYF. CDR3 DNA sequence: TGTGCCAGCAGCCCCCTCGCGAGCTCCCCAGATACGCAGTATTTT. Variable domain in full (rest from reference TRBV7-6 and TRBJ2-3): GAGVSQSPRYKVTKRGQDVALRCDPISGHVSLYWYRQALGQGPEFLTYFNYEAQQDKSGLPNDRFSAERPEGSISTLTIQRTEQRDSAMYRCASSPLASSPDTQYFGPGTRLTVL.